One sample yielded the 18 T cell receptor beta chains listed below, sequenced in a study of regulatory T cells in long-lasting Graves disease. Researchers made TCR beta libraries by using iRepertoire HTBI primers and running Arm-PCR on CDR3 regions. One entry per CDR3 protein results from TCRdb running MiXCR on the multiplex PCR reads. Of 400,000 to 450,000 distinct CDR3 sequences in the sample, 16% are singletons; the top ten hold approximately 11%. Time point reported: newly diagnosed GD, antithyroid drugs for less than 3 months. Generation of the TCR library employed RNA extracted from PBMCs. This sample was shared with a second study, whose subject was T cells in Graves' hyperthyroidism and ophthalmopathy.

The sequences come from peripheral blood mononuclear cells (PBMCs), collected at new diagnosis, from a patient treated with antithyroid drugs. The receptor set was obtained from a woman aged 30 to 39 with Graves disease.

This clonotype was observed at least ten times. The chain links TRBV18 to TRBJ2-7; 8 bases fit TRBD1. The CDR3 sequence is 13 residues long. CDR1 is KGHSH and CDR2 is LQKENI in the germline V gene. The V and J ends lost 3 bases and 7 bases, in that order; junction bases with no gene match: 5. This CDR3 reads CASSPGQESEQYF. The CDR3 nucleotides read TGTGCCAGCTCACCGGGACAGGAAAGTGAGCAGTACTTC.

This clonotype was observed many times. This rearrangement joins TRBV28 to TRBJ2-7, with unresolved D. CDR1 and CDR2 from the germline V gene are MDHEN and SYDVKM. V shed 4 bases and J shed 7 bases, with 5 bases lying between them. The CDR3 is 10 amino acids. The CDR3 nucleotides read TGTGCCAGCAGTTCTGGAGAGCAGTACTTC. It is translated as CASSSGEQYF.

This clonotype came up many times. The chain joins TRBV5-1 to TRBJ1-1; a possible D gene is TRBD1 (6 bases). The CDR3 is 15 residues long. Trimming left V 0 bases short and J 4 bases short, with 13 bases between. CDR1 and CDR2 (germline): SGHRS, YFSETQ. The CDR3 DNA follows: TGCGCCAGCAGCTTGGGGCACAGGGCGGGCACTGAAGCTTTCTTT. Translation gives CASSLGHRAGTEAFF.

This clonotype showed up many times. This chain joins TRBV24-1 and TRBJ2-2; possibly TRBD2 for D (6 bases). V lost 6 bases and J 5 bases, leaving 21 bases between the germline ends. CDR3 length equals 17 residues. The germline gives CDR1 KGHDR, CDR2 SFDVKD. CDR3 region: CATSPRRATGGTGELFF. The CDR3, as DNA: TGTGCCACCAGTCCTCGCAGGGCTACCGGGGGTACCGGGGAGCTGTTTTTT.

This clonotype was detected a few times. The CDR3 DNA reads as TGTGCCAGCAGCTTGCGAGGAGGATACAATCAGCCCCAGCATTTT. Protein sequence: CASSLRGGYNQPQHF. The V gene is TRBV11-2, the J gene TRBJ1-5; D uncertain. Trimming left V 3 bases short and J 3 bases short, with 12 bases between. Looked up from germline, CDR1 is SGHAT and CDR2 is FQNNGV. This CDR3 has 15 amino acids.

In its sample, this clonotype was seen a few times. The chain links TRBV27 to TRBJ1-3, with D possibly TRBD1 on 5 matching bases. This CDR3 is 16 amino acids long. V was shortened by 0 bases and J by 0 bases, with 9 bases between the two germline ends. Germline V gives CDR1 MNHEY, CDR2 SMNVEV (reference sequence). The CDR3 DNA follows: TGTGCCAGCAGTTTATCGGGGCTTAACTCTGGAAACACCATATATTTT. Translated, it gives CASSLSGLNSGNTIYF.

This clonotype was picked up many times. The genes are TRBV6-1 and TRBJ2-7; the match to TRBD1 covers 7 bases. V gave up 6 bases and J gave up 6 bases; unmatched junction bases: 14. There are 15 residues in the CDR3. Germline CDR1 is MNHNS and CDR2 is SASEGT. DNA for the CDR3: TGTGCCAGCAGCCGCGTAGCCTCCGGGACAGTCGAGCAGTACTTC. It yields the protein CASSRVASGTVEQYF.

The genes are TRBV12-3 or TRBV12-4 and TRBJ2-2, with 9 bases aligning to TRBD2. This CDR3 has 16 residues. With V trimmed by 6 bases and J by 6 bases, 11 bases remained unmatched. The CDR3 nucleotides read TGTGCCAGCAGCTCTGGGTGGGGCGGGAGGGCCGGGGAGCTGTTTTTT. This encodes CASSSGWGGRAGELFF.

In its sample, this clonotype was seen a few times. The CDR3 nucleotides are TGCAGCGTTGAGCCCGCCGGACAGGGTACCTACGAGCAGTACTTC. This gives the protein CSVEPAGQGTYEQYF. This rearrangement joins TRBV29-1 to TRBJ2-7, with 8 bases aligning to TRBD1. In germline, CDR1 is SQVTM, CDR2 ANQGSEA. Unmatched junction bases numbered 9, after V lost 3 bases and J lost 2 bases. The CDR3 loop spans 15 amino acids.

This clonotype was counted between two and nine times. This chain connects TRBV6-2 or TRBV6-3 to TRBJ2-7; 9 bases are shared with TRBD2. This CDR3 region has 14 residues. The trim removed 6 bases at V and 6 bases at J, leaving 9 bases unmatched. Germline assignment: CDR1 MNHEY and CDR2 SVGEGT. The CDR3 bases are TGTGCCAGCAGAGTTTCTAGCGGGATTTTCGAGCAGTACTTC. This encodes CASRVSSGIFEQYF.

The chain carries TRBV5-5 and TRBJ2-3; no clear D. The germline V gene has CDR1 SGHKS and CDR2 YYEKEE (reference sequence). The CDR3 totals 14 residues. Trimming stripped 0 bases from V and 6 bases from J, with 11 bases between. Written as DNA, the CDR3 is TGTGCCAGCAGCTTGGTTTTTGAAGGGGATACGCAGTATTTT. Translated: CASSLVFEGDTQYF.

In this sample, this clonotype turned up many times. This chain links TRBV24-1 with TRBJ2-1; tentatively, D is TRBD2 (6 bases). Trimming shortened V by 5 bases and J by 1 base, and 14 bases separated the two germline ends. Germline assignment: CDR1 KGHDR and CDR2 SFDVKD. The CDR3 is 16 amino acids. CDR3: CATSGGGKGSYNEQFF. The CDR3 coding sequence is TGTGCCACCAGTGGTGGCGGGAAGGGGTCCTACAATGAGCAGTTCTTC.

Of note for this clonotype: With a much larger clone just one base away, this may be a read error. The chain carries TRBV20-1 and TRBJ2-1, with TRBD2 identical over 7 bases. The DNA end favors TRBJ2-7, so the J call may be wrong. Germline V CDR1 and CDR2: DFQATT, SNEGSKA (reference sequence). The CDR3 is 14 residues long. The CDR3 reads CSARVGTIGNMQYF. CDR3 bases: TGCAGTGCTAGGGTCGGGACTATAGGAAACATGCAGTACTTC.

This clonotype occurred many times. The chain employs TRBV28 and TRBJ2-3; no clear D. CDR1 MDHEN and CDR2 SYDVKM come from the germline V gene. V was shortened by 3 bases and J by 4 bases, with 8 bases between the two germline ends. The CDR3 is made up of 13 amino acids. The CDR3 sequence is CASSFFGSDTQYF. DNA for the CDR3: TGTGCCAGCAGTTTTTTTGGATCAGATACGCAGTATTTT.

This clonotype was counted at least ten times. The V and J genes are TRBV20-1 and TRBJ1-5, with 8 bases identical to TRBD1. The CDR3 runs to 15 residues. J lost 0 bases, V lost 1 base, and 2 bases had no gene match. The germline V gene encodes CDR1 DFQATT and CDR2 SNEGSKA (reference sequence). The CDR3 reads CSARGTGNSNQPQHF. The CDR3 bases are TGCAGTGCTAGAGGGACAGGGAATAGCAATCAGCCCCAGCATTTT.

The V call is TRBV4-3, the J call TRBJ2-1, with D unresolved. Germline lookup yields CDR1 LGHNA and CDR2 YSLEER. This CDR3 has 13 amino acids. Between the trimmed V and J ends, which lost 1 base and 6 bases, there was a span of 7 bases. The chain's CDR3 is CASSQGQPNEQFF. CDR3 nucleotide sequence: TGCGCCAGCAGCCAAGGGCAGCCCAATGAGCAGTTCTTC.

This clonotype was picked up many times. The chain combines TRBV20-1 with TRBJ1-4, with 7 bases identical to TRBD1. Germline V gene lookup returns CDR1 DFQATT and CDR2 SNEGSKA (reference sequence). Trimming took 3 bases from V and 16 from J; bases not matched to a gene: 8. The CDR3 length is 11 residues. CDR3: CSARTGLTTFF. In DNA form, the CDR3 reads TGCAGTGCTAGGACAGGGTTAACAACGTTTTTT.

CDR3 bases: TGTGCCAGCAGTTACTCTGACAGAAGTCCCTACGAGCAGTACTTC. This encodes CASSYSDRSPYEQYF. The rearrangement joins TRBV6-2 or TRBV6-3 to TRBJ2-7, with a tentative D call TRBD1 (5 bases). CDR1 is MNHEY, CDR2 SVGEGT, per germline. V was pared by 0 bases and J by 2 bases, with 11 bases between. CDR3 length: 15 amino acids.